What follows are 27 T cell receptor beta chains derived from one specimen sequenced in a study of beta chain features in type 1 diabetes. Investigators reverse transcribed all isolated RNA, so they sequenced expressed TCRB transcripts. The repertoire was sequenced with immunoSEQ multiplex PCR; TCRdb's copy has only in-frame clones and lacks some. The top ten hold 0.015% to 0.02% of the sample, which has about 360,000 clones, 10% to 15% seen once. Sequencing was carried out using naive CD4+ T cells from blood. Receptors originate from a man younger than 35 in good health.

V gene TRBV6-6 combines with J gene TRBJ2-3; TRBD2 matches 7 bases. V trimming: 6 bases; J trimming: 0 bases; junction bases outside the gene matches: 6. The germline CDR1 and CDR2 sequences are MNHNY and SVGAGI (reference sequence). CDR3 length: 15 amino acids. The CDR3 sequence is CASRQAGSSTDTQYF. The CDR3 DNA reads as TGTGCCAGCAGGCAAGCGGGATCTAGCACAGATACGCAGTATTTT.

There are a few counts of this clone. V usage is TRBV29-1 and J usage is TRBJ1-2, with D unclear. CDR3 length equals 12 residues. Germline loops: CDR1 SQVTM, CDR2 ANQGSEA. V lost 6 bases to trimming and J lost 5 bases, with 13 bases between them. DNA for the CDR3: TGCAGCGTCCTAGACGGAACGTATGGCTACACCTTC. It is translated as CSVLDGTYGYTF. The full variable domain, in which reference TRBV29-1 and TRBJ1-2 provide the parts outside the CDR3, is SAVISQKPSRDICQRGTSLTIQCQVDSQVTMMFWYRQQPGQSLTLIATANQGSEATYESGFVIDKFPISRPNLTFSTLTVSNMSPEDSSIYLCSVLDGTYGYTFGSGTRLTVV.

This clone occurred a few times. The V gene is TRBV29-1, the J gene TRBJ1-1, with D unresolved. V was cut by 3 bases and J by 0 bases, with 5 bases left in between. This CDR3 comprises 12 residues. Germline V gene data show CDR1 as SQVTM and CDR2 as ANQGSEA. CDR3 protein: CSVDRLNTEAFF. Here the CDR3 DNA reads TGCAGCGTTGACAGGCTGAACACTGAAGCTTTCTTT.

There are a few counts of this clone. This rearrangement joins TRBV29-1 to TRBJ2-7; 11 nucleotides line up with TRBD1. The CDR3 has 12 amino acids. V trimming: 7 bases; J trimming: 3 bases; junction bases outside the gene matches: 2. CDR1 is SQVTM and CDR2 is ANQGSEA in the germline V gene. CDR3 sequence: CSGTGGNYEQYF. CDR3 in DNA: TGCAGCGGGACAGGGGGCAACTACGAGCAGTACTTC.

This clone has only a few counts. The CDR3 coding sequence is TGCAGCGTCGTGTCAGGGGGCGAGGAGACCCAGTACTTC. Its translation is CSVVSGGEETQYF. This chain links TRBV29-1 with TRBJ2-5, with 8 bases that match TRBD1. V dropped 6 bases and J dropped 5; count of bases not matched to a gene: 8. The CDR3 totals 13 residues. The germline V gene encodes CDR1 SQVTM and CDR2 ANQGSEA.

This clone turned up a few times. The chain links TRBV5-8 to TRBJ1-2; 11 positions match TRBD1. The length of the CDR3 is 15 residues. Unmatched junction bases numbered 7, after V lost 4 bases and J lost 5 bases. Germline-derived CDR1 and CDR2 are SGHTS and YDEGEE. The CDR3 bases are TGTGCCAGCAGCCGGACAGGGGGCGCTGGGTATGGCTACACCTTC. Translation gives CASSRTGGAGYGYTF.

The CDR3: CASSIWSNRGSGAFF. The CDR3 DNA reads as TGTGCCAGTAGTATATGGTCTAATCGGGGATCCGGAGCTTTCTTT. The genes are TRBV19 and TRBJ1-1, with D unresolved. Germline-derived CDR1 and CDR2 are LNHDA and SQIVND (reference sequence). With 2 bases removed from V and 10 bases from J, the gap between germline ends came to 20 bases. The CDR3 loop spans 15 amino acids. Full variable domain (outside the CDR3, taken from reference TRBV19 and TRBJ1-1): DGGITQSPKYLFRKEGQNVTLSCEQNLNHDAMYWYRQDPGQGLRLIYYSQIVNDFQKGDIAEGYSVSREKKESFPLTVTSAQKNPTAFYLCASSIWSNRGSGAFFGQGTRLTVV.

About this clone: This may stem from a read error, because a much larger clone lies one nucleotide away. The same CDR3 also results from other DNA sequences found in this sample. The chain links TRBV5-4 to TRBJ2-3, with D tentatively TRBD2 (5 bases). The length of the CDR3 is 14 residues. V was trimmed by 0 bases and J by 3 bases, leaving 8 bases between them. Germline V CDR1 and CDR2: SGHNT, YYREEE (reference sequence). This CDR3 is CASSLAGSTDTQYF. In nucleotides, the CDR3 is TGTGCCAGCAGCTTGGCGGGGAGTACAGATACGCAGTATTTT.

The CDR3 here is CASSPMVGLAIEKETQYF. CDR3 coding DNA: TGTGCCAGCAGCCCAATGGTCGGGCTAGCGATAGAGAAAGAGACCCAGTACTTC. V and J are TRBV11-1 and TRBJ2-5, with D possibly TRBD2 on 6 matching bases. Trimming took off 5 bases at V and 3 bases at J, with 25 bases between the two ends. CDR1 SGHAT and CDR2 FQDESV come from the germline V gene (reference sequence). The CDR3 runs to 18 residues.

The chain links TRBV11-2 to TRBJ2-5; D unclear. CDR3 size: 13 residues. V was shortened by 3 bases and J by 2 bases, with 7 bases between the two germline ends. Germline CDR1 SGHAT, CDR2 FQNNGV. CDR3 loop: CASSFAGQETQYF. CDR3 bases: TGTGCCAGCAGCTTTGCAGGACAAGAGACCCAGTACTTC.

This sequence joins TRBV7-9 and TRBJ2-7, with 11 positions matching TRBD1. There are 16 residues in the CDR3. Germline V gives CDR1 SEHNR, CDR2 FQNEAQ (reference sequence). The V and J ends lost 3 bases and 4 bases, in that order; junction bases with no gene match: 8. In DNA form, the CDR3 reads TGTGCCAGCAGCTTTACCACCGGGACAGGGGGTTACGAGCAGTACTTC. Protein: CASSFTTGTGGYEQYF.

This rearrangement joins TRBV7-2 to TRBJ2-1, with 15 nucleotides matching TRBD2. From germline, CDR1 is SGHTA and CDR2 FQGNSA. The CDR3 has 18 amino acids. Trimming cost V 1 base and J 8 bases; bases outside gene matches: 9. The CDR3, as DNA: TGTGCCAGCAGCTTAGAGGGACTAGCGGGAGGCTTTGTCCATGAGCAGTTCTTC. This sequence encodes CASSLEGLAGGFVHEQFF.

This chain connects TRBV6-5 to TRBJ2-7; 8 nucleotides agree with TRBD1. The CDR3 spans 15 residues. With V trimmed by 1 base and J by 1 base, 3 bases remained unmatched. Germline V gene lookup returns CDR1 MNHEY and CDR2 SVGAGI. The CDR3 nucleotides are TGTGCCAGCAGTTACTTCCGGGACAGGTCCTACGAGCAGTACTTC. Protein product: CASSYFRDRSYEQYF.

The chain uses TRBV10-3 and TRBJ1-6; TRBD1 matches at 7 bases. The CDR3 totals 14 residues. CDR1 ENHRY and CDR2 SYGVKD come from the germline V gene. With V trimmed by 6 bases and J by 9 bases, 8 bases remained unmatched. The CDR3 loop is CAIRQGPLSSPLHF. CDR3 coding DNA: TGTGCCATCAGACAGGGGCCACTAAGTTCACCCCTCCACTTT.

This clone was detected only a few times. The chain recombines TRBV18 with TRBJ1-2; no clear D. CDR1 is KGHSH and CDR2 is LQKENI in the germline V gene. The CDR3 spans 16 residues. V lost 1 base to trimming and J lost 3 bases, with 15 bases between them. DNA for the CDR3: TGTGCCAGCTCACCACAACGAGAGATGCTCGACTATGGCTACACCTTC. Residues: CASSPQREMLDYGYTF.

This clone has more than one count but fewer than ten. The rearrangement uses TRBV6-4 and TRBJ2-1; 9 positions match TRBD2. This CDR3 contains 13 residues. V lost 4 bases and J lost 10; bases outside the gene matches: 5. Per germline, CDR1 MRHNA and CDR2 SNTAGT. CDR3 sequence reads: CASSAIGLAEQFF. Here the CDR3 DNA reads TGTGCCAGCAGTGCCATCGGACTAGCGGAGCAGTTCTTC.

This clone showed up just a few times. The chain has TRBV28 and TRBJ2-7; maybe TRBD1 (5 bases). Trimming cost V 3 bases and J 2 bases, with 11 bases left between them. The germline V gene has CDR1 MDHEN and CDR2 SYDVKM. CDR3 length equals 14 residues. CDR3 protein: CASSLGQGPYEQYF. The CDR3, as DNA: TGTGCCAGCAGTTTGGGCCAGGGTCCCTACGAGCAGTACTTC.

This clone was seen a handful of times. V is TRBV15 and J is TRBJ1-5; D unclear. In germline, CDR1 is LNHNV, CDR2 YYDKDF (reference sequence). Trimming stripped 1 base from V and 4 bases from J, with 8 bases between. CDR3 length: 14 amino acids. The CDR3 nucleotides are TGTGCCACCAGCAGAGTTCCGGGTAATCAGCCCCAGCATTTT. This translates into CATSRVPGNQPQHF.

This CDR3 reads CASSPRERYGYTF. In nucleotides, the CDR3 is TGTGCCAGCAGTCCTCGAGAACGCTATGGCTACACCTTC. The chain recombines TRBV6-5 with TRBJ1-2; D is ambiguous. There are 13 residues in the CDR3. V dropped 5 bases and J dropped 4 bases, with 11 bases sitting between them. CDR1 MNHEY and CDR2 SVGAGI come from the germline V gene.

This clone was counted between two and nine times. The chain uses TRBV29-1 and TRBJ2-7, with D possibly being TRBD2 (5 bases). Trimming took off 7 bases at V and 4 bases at J, with 23 bases between the two ends. CDR3 size: 15 residues. Germline V gene lookup returns CDR1 SQVTM and CDR2 ANQGSEA. The CDR3 loop reads CSGRMGSSVGYEQYF. The CDR3 DNA follows: TGCAGCGGGAGGATGGGGTCTTCGGTGGGTTACGAGCAGTACTTC.

This clone appeared a few times. V is TRBV4-3 and J is TRBJ2-3; a possible D gene is TRBD2 (6 bases). CDR1 LGHNA and CDR2 YSLEER come from the germline V gene. V lost 2 bases, J lost 0 bases, and 12 bases lay in between. The CDR3 contains 16 residues. The CDR3: CASSQLDYYSTDTQYF. In DNA, the CDR3 is TGCGCCAGCAGCCAATTGGACTACTACAGCACAGATACGCAGTATTTT.

This clone was observed once. This chain joins TRBV4-1 and TRBJ2-7; D not resolved. Germline assignment: CDR1 MGHRA and CDR2 YSYEKL. The V end was cut by 0 bases, the J end by 0 bases, with 9 bases between. The CDR3 spans 15 residues. Here the CDR3 reads CASSQEQIRSYEQYF. The CDR3 region has the DNA TGCGCCAGCAGCCAAGAGCAGATCCGCTCCTACGAGCAGTACTTC.

This clone turned up a few times. This chain connects TRBV28 to TRBJ2-7; 9 bases match TRBD1. From germline, CDR1 is MDHEN and CDR2 SYDVKM. The CDR3 is 13 amino acids. J lost 6 bases, V lost 10 bases, and 10 bases had no gene match. The CDR3 loop reads CATLPGTGREQYF. The CDR3 nucleotides are TGTGCCACCTTACCAGGGACAGGGCGCGAGCAGTACTTC.

The chain couples TRBV15 to TRBJ2-1; TRBD1 matches 12 bases. The CDR3 extends over 17 amino acids. Looked up from germline, CDR1 is LNHNV and CDR2 is YYDKDF (reference sequence). After removal of 0 bases from V and 9 bases from J, the junction contained 9 bases not matched to a gene. The CDR3 spells CATSRDRGGQGASEQFF. CDR3 nucleotide sequence: TGTGCCACCAGCAGAGATCGCGGGGGACAGGGGGCGAGTGAGCAGTTCTTC. Complete variable domain (other parts from reference TRBV15 and TRBJ2-1): DAMVIQNPRYQVTQFGKPVTLSCSQTLNHNVMYWYQQKSSQAPKLLFHYYDKDFNNEADTPDNFQSRRPNTSFCFLDIRSPGLGDTAMYLCATSRDRGGQGASEQFFGPGTRLTVL.

The rearrangement joins TRBV29-1 to TRBJ1-4; D gene unclear. Germline lookup yields CDR1 SQVTM and CDR2 ANQGSEA. This CDR3 comprises 11 residues. V was trimmed by 4 bases and J by 8 bases, leaving 8 bases between them. The CDR3 nucleotides read TGCAGCGTTGTCCAGAGGGAAAAACTGTTTTTT. Its translation: CSVVQREKLFF.

This chain uses TRBV25-1 with TRBJ2-7; TRBD1 matches at 7 bases. Trimming removed 5 bases from V and 3 bases from J; junction bases left unmatched: 4. CDR1 and CDR2 (germline): MGHDK, SYGVNS. This CDR3 comprises 13 residues. This chain's CDR3 is CASSSGTDYEQYF. The CDR3 coding sequence is TGTGCCAGCAGTTCGGGGACAGACTACGAGCAGTACTTC.

CDR3 region: CASSSRTGTDTQYF. DNA of the CDR3: TGTGCCAGCAGCTCAAGGACTGGCACAGATACGCAGTATTTT. The chain links TRBV5-4 to TRBJ2-3, with D maybe TRBD2 (5 bases). Germline CDR1 is SGHNT and CDR2 is YYREEE (reference sequence). Between the trimmed V and J ends, which lost 3 bases and 1 base, there was a span of 9 bases. CDR3 length equals 14 residues.